A selection of T cell receptor beta chains follows, all from one sample in a study of PD-1 blockade in classical Hodgkin lymphoma. TCRdb's table, derived via immunoSEQ multiplex PCR, lists solely in-frame clones and lacks some. The sample carries 21,000 or so clones, 77% recorded once. The specimen was peripheral blood mononuclear cells (PBMCs), collected before the second cycle of nivolumab. These receptors all stem from a human donor with classical Hodgkin lymphoma. Both conserved end residues are part of each CDR3. Fields, in order: J gene, clone size, D gene, V gene, CDR3 DNA, CDR3 protein. A D gene is named only where the DNA matches it firmly. Size is stated for part of the rows, as once, few or many counts, or as a class when the clone is expanded.

j_gene: TRBJ2-3
abundance: NA
d_gene: NA
v_gene: TRBV11-3
CDR3nt: TGTGCCAGCAGCTTAGACGATACGCAGTATTTT
CDR3aa: CASSLDDTQYF

j_gene: TRBJ2-6
abundance: once
d_gene: NA
v_gene: TRBV5-4
CDR3nt: TGTGCCAGCAGCCGCAATGCGGCCTCTGGGGCCAACGTCCTGACTTTC
CDR3aa: CASSRNAASGANVLTF

j_gene: TRBJ2-3
abundance: NA
d_gene: NA
v_gene: TRBV6-1
CDR3nt: TGTGCCAGCATCCAAGGTGGGGGCACAGATACGCAGTATTTT
CDR3aa: CASIQGGGTDTQYF

j_gene: TRBJ2-5
abundance: NA
d_gene: NA
v_gene: TRBV9
CDR3nt: TGTGCCAGCAGCAAAGAAGAGACCCAGTACTTC
CDR3aa: CASSKEETQYF

j_gene: TRBJ2-2
abundance: NA
d_gene: NA
v_gene: TRBV18
CDR3nt: TGTGCCAGCTCACCACCGACAGACACCGGGGAGCTGTTTTTT
CDR3aa: CASSPPTDTGELFF

j_gene: TRBJ2-5
abundance: NA
d_gene: NA
v_gene: TRBV30
CDR3nt: TGTGCCTGGAGTGTATCGGGGGGCGGAGAGACCCAGTACTTC
CDR3aa: CAWSVSGGGETQYF

j_gene: TRBJ1-5
abundance: NA
d_gene: NA
v_gene: TRBV30
CDR3nt: TGTGCCTGGAGTGTGGGGTACGGTCAGCCCCAGCATTTT
CDR3aa: CAWSVGYGQPQHF

j_gene: TRBJ2-3
abundance: once
d_gene: TRBD1
v_gene: TRBV10-1
CDR3nt: TGCGCCAGCAGTGGGACAGGGGGCATCTCGCAGTATTTT
CDR3aa: CASSGTGGISQYF

j_gene: TRBJ2-7
abundance: NA
d_gene: TRBD2
v_gene: TRBV27
CDR3nt: TGTGCCAGCAGTTACACTAGCGGGAGCTCCTACGAGCAGTACTTC
CDR3aa: CASSYTSGSSYEQYF

j_gene: TRBJ2-4
abundance: NA
d_gene: NA
v_gene: TRBV19
CDR3nt: TGTGCCAGTAGTAGGGACTTCAGAGGCATTCAGTACTTC
CDR3aa: CASSRDFRGIQYF

j_gene: TRBJ1-1
abundance: NA
d_gene: TRBD1
v_gene: TRBV6-1
CDR3nt: TGTGCCAGCAGGGAGACAGGGAGGAACACTGAAGCTTTCTTT
CDR3aa: CASRETGRNTEAFF

j_gene: TRBJ2-3
abundance: NA
d_gene: TRBD2
v_gene: TRBV5-4
CDR3nt: TGTGCCAGCAGCTTAGGAAGCGGGAGGGCCACAGATACGCAGTATTTT
CDR3aa: CASSLGSGRATDTQYF

j_gene: TRBJ2-3
abundance: few
d_gene: TRBD2
v_gene: TRBV15
CDR3nt: TGTGCCACCGGACTAGGGAGGAGCACAGATACGCAGTATTTT
CDR3aa: CATGLGRSTDTQYF

j_gene: TRBJ2-3
abundance: NA
d_gene: NA
v_gene: TRBV19
CDR3nt: TGTGCCACCGAGGGGGGGGCGGGCACAGATACGCAGTATTTT
CDR3aa: CATEGGAGTDTQYF

j_gene: TRBJ1-1
abundance: NA
d_gene: NA
v_gene: TRBV5-1
CDR3nt: TGCGCCAGCACCTCAACCGGATACACTGAAGCTTTCTTT
CDR3aa: CASTSTGYTEAFF

j_gene: TRBJ2-3
abundance: NA
d_gene: NA
v_gene: TRBV27
CDR3nt: TGTGCCAGCAGCTACGTACCCACAGATACGCAGTATTTT
CDR3aa: CASSYVPTDTQYF

j_gene: TRBJ2-5
abundance: NA
d_gene: TRBD2
v_gene: TRBV5-1
CDR3nt: TGCGCCAGCAGCTCCCGGGACGGGAGGTTTGAGGCCCAGTACTTC
CDR3aa: CASSSRDGRFEAQYF

j_gene: TRBJ1-1
abundance: NA
d_gene: TRBD1
v_gene: TRBV19
CDR3nt: TGTGCCAGTCGCATAGACAGGGACACTGAAGCTTTCTTT
CDR3aa: CASRIDRDTEAFF

j_gene: TRBJ2-7
abundance: once
d_gene: NA
v_gene: TRBV7-6
CDR3nt: TGTGCCAGCAGCGCCTCGTTAGGGGGCTACGAGCAGTACTTC
CDR3aa: CASSASLGGYEQYF

j_gene: TRBJ1-5
abundance: NA
d_gene: NA
v_gene: TRBV19
CDR3nt: TGTGCCAGTAGTCCTTCACCGGCCTCCAATCAGCCCCAGCATTTT
CDR3aa: CASSPSPASNQPQHF

j_gene: TRBJ1-1
abundance: few
d_gene: NA
v_gene: TRBV30
CDR3nt: TGTGCCTGGAGTGTAAGCAGGCCGAACACTGAAGCTTTCTTT
CDR3aa: CAWSVSRPNTEAFF

j_gene: TRBJ1-1
abundance: NA
d_gene: NA
v_gene: TRBV6-1
CDR3nt: TGTGCCAGCTGGATCAGGGGCACTGAAGCTTTCTTT
CDR3aa: CASWIRGTEAFF

j_gene: TRBJ2-1
abundance: large
d_gene: NA
v_gene: TRBV4-3
CDR3nt: TGCGCCAGCAGCCAAGAACGAGGGTTCAGCAATGAGCAGTTCTTC
CDR3aa: CASSQERGFSNEQFF

j_gene: TRBJ1-4
abundance: NA
d_gene: NA
v_gene: TRBV5-1
CDR3nt: TGCGCCAGCAAGGAGTCGACTAATGAAAAACTGTTTTTT
CDR3aa: CASKESTNEKLFF

j_gene: TRBJ2-7
abundance: few
d_gene: NA
v_gene: TRBV4-1
CDR3nt: TGCGCCAGCAGCCAAAGACTCCGGGGACAAACTTCTCGTTACGAGCAGTACTTC
CDR3aa: CASSQRLRGQTSRYEQYF

j_gene: TRBJ2-1
abundance: NA
d_gene: NA
v_gene: TRBV6-5
CDR3nt: TGTGCCAGCAGTAGGGGGGCCCTCCCATACAATGAGCAGTTCTTC
CDR3aa: CASSRGALPYNEQFF

j_gene: TRBJ1-4
abundance: once
d_gene: NA
v_gene: TRBV7-9
CDR3nt: TGTGCCAGCAGCCCTGGGCGGGGGGCGCGGGATACTAATGAAAAACTGTTTTTT
CDR3aa: CASSPGRGARDTNEKLFF

j_gene: TRBJ2-1
abundance: NA
d_gene: NA
v_gene: TRBV7-2
CDR3nt: TGTGCCAGCAGCTCGGGGTACGGCTCCTACAATGAGCAGTTCTTC
CDR3aa: CASSSGYGSYNEQFF

j_gene: TRBJ1-1
abundance: once
d_gene: NA
v_gene: TRBV19
CDR3nt: TGTGCCAGTAGCCTAGACAGGTATGAAGCTTTCTTT
CDR3aa: CASSLDRYEAFF

j_gene: TRBJ2-1
abundance: NA
d_gene: TRBD2
v_gene: TRBV4-3
CDR3nt: TGCGCCAGCAGCCGCCTAGCGGGAGGCAATGAGCAGTTCTTC
CDR3aa: CASSRLAGGNEQFF

j_gene: TRBJ2-2
abundance: once
d_gene: NA
v_gene: TRBV9
CDR3nt: TGTGCCAGCAGCACTCTGAACACCGGGGAGCTGTTTTTT
CDR3aa: CASSTLNTGELFF

j_gene: TRBJ1-1
abundance: NA
d_gene: NA
v_gene: TRBV30
CDR3nt: TGTGCCGCAATTGGACGTGAAGCTTTCTTT
CDR3aa: CAAIGREAFF

j_gene: TRBJ1-1
abundance: NA
d_gene: TRBD1
v_gene: TRBV27
CDR3nt: TGTGCCAGCTATCCCAGGGGGGGAACTGAAGCTTTCTTT
CDR3aa: CASYPRGGTEAFF

j_gene: TRBJ2-6
abundance: NA
d_gene: NA
v_gene: TRBV5-1
CDR3nt: TGCGCCAGCGCCCCAATACAGGTAGTTGACTCTGGGGCCAACGTCCTGACTTTC
CDR3aa: CASAPIQVVDSGANVLTF